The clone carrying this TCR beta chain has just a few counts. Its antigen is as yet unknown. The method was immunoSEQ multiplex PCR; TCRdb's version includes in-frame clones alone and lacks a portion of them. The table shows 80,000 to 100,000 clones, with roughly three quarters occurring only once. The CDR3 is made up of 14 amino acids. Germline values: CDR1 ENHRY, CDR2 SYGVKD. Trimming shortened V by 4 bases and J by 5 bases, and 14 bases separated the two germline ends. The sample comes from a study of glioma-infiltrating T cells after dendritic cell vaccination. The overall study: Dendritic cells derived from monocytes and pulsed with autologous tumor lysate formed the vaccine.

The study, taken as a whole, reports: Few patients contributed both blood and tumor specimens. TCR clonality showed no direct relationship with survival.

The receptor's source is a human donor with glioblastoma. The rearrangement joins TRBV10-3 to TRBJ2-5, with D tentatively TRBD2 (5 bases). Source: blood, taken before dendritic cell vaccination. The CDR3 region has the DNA TGTGCCATCAGTGGAGGGCTAGCCTCGGAGACCCAGTACTTC. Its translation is CAISGGLASETQYF.